A selection of T cell receptor beta chains follows, all from one sample in a study of metastatic and nonmetastatic thyroid tumors. From the PCR reads, TCRdb re-called clones with MiXCR. The table includes some 25,000 clones, 15% detected once. The sample taken for sequencing was blood. These receptors originate from a female donor with papillary thyroid cancer or a benign thyroid nodule (not recorded which). Some clones in this sample may be carry-over from other donors' samples. Each CDR3 is given with its conserved first and last residue. The D gene is left open where the match is weak. The listing skips clone size in some rows; elsewhere it reads once, few, many or a size class.

TRBV2,14,many,TRBD1,TRBJ1-5,TGTGCCAGCACCGCGGACAGGGGGCGTCAGCCCCAGCGCTTT,CASTADRGRQPQRF
TRBV20-1,14,.,TRBD1,TRBJ2-7,TGCAGTGCTGGCCGGGACAGGGGAATTCTCGAGCAGTACTTC,CSAGRDRGILEQYF
TRBV25-1,13,medium-sized,.,TRBJ1-1,TGTGCCAGCAGTGAACAGGGTTACACTGAAGCTTTCTTT,CASSEQGYTEAFF
TRBV5-1,13,.,.,TRBJ1-1,TGCGCCAGCAGCCTCGGCGGGGTTGCTGAAGCTTTCTTT,CASSLGGVAEAFF
TRBV27,15,many,TRBD1,TRBJ1-5,TGTGCCAGCAGTAATAGAGGGACAGGATCCTCGCCCCAGCATTTT,CASSNRGTGSSPQHF
TRBV2,16,many,.,TRBJ1-4,TGTGCCAGCAGCGCCGGGGCCCGGTCAACTAATGAAAAACTGTTTTTT,CASSAGARSTNEKLFF
TRBV27,15,few,.,TRBJ2-1,TGTGCCAGTAGTCCCCTATCGGGAGCCTACAATGAGCAGTTCTTC,CASSPLSGAYNEQFF
TRBV20-1,14,many,TRBD2,TRBJ2-2,TGCAGTGCCGAGGGTCTAGCGGGCACCGGGGAGCTGTTTTTT,CSAEGLAGTGELFF
TRBV12-3/TRBV12-4,15,many,TRBD1,TRBJ1-2,TGTGCCAGCAGTTCGGCAGGGGGACTAGTCTATGGCTACACCTTC,CASSSAGGLVYGYTF
TRBV6-1,15,many,.,TRBJ2-3,TGTGCCAGCAGTCCCAGGGGCGGGAGCACAGATACGCAGTATTTT,CASSPRGGSTDTQYF
TRBV6-1,16,many,TRBD1,TRBJ2-3,TGTGCCAGCAGCCGCAAACCGGGACAGGCTTTAGATACGCAGTATTTT,CASSRKPGQALDTQYF
TRBV28,13,many,.,TRBJ1-2,TGTGCCAGCAGTTCGACAGCCTCCGATGGCTACACCTTC,CASSSTASDGYTF
TRBV7-3,13,.,.,TRBJ1-1,TGTGCCAGCAGCGTGCAACAGGGTGCTGAAGCTTTCTTT,CASSVQQGAEAFF
TRBV6-5,17,.,TRBD1,TRBJ2-3,TGTGCCAGCAGTTACTCGTGGGCAGGGGGCGGCACAGATACGCAGTATTTT,CASSYSWAGGGTDTQYF